One T cell receptor beta chain is described in this entry. Trimming left V 3 bases short and J 0 bases short, with 18 bases between. The CDR3 length is 19 residues. CDR1 KGHSH and CDR2 LQKENI come from the germline V gene. Survey-level immunoSEQ sequencing profiled the TCR beta repertoire. Repertoires were generated with immunoSEQ multiplex PCR, while TCRdb's copy carries only in-frame clones and drops some. Of 55,000 to 70,000 clones in the sample, over 85% were seen once. The V gene is TRBV18, the J gene TRBJ2-6, with D possibly called TRBD1 or TRBD2 (5 bases each). Sequenced input: PBMCs. The clonotype originates from a man aged 35-49 years with rheumatoid arthritis. The CDR3 DNA reads TGTGCCAGCTCACCGTTCGGCCAGGGAGTTCTCTCTGGGGCCAACGTCCTGACTTTC. It yields the protein CASSPFGQGVLSGANVLTF. Full variable domain (rest looked up from reference TRBV18 and TRBJ2-6): NAGVMQNPRHLVRRRGQEARLRCSPMKGHSHVYWYRQLPEEGLKFMVYLQKENIIDESGMPKERFSAEFPKEGPSILRIQQVVRGDSAAYFCASSPFGQGVLSGANVLTFGAGSRLTVL.